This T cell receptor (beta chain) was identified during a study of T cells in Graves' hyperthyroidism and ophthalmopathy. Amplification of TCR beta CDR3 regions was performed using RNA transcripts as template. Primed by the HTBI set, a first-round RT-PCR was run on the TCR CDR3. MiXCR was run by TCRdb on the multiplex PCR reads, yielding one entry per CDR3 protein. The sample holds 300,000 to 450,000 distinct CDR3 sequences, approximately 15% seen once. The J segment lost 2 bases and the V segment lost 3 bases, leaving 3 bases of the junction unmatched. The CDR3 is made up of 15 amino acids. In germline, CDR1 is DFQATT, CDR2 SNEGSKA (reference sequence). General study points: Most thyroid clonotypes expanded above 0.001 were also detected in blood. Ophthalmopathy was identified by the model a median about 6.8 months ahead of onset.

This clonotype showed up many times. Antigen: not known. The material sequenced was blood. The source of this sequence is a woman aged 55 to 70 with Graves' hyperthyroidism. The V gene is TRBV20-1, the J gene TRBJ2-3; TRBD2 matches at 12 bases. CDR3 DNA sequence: TGCAGTGCTAGCCTAGCGGGAGGGTACACAGATACGCAGTATTTT. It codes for CSASLAGGYTDTQYF.